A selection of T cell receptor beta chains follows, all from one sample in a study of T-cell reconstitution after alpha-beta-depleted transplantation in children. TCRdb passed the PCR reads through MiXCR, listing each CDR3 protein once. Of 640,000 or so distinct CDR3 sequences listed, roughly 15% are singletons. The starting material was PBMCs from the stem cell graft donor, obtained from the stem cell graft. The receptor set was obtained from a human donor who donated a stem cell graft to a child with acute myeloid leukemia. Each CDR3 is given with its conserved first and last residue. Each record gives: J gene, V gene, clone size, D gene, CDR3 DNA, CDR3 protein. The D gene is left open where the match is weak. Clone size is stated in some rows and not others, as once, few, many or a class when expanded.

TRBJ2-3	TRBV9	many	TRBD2	TGTGCCAGCAGCGTTAGCGGGAACACAGATACGCAGTATTTT	CASSVSGNTDTQYF
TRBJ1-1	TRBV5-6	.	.	TGTGCCAGCAGCTCTATGAAGGGGTTGGACACTGAAGCTTTCTTT	CASSSMKGLDTEAFF
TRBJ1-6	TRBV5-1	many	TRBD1	TGCGCCAGCAGCTTGGGAAGGGACAGGGTTAATTCACCCCTCCACTTT	CASSLGRDRVNSPLHF
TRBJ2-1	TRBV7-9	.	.	TGTGCCAGCAGCCCCGGGGCTACTCTAGGTGAGCAGTTCTTC	CASSPGATLGEQFF
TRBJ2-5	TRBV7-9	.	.	TGTGCCAGCAGCCAGGGACTGGAAGAGACCCAGTACTTC	CASSQGLEETQYF
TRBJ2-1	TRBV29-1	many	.	TGCAGCGCCCGGTTGAGATTGAATGAGCAGTTCTTC	CSARLRLNEQFF
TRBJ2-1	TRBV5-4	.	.	TGTGCCAGCAGCAAGGGGCACAATGAGCAGTTCTTC	CASSKGHNEQFF
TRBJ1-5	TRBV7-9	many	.	TGCGCCAGCAGCTTGGGGAATAGCAATCAGCCCCAGCATTTT	CASSLGNSNQPQHF
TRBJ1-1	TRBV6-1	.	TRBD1	TGTGCCAGCAGACGAACGGGGACAGAGCTGATGAACACTGAAGCTTTCTTT	CASRRTGTELMNTEAFF
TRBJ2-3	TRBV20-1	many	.	TGCAGTGCTTCTATCGGGGGGCAGGGAGATACGCAGTATTTT	CSASIGGQGDTQYF
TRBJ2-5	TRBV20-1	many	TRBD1	TGCAGTGCTAGCTCCCGGGACAGCGTAGGGACCCAGTACTTC	CSASSRDSVGTQYF
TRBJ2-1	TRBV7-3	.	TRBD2	TGTGCCAGCAGCGTCGGGGGAGGGCACAATGAGCAGTTCTTC	CASSVGGGHNEQFF
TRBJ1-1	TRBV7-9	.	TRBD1	TGTGCCAGCACCCCACTCCGGGACAGGGGAGGTATAGGAGCTTTCTTT	CASTPLRDRGGIGAFF
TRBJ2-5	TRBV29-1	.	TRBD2	TGCAGCGTTGGCTTTAGCGGGGGACCCTGGGAGACCCAGTACTTC	CSVGFSGGPWETQYF
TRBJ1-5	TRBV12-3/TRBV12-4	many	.	TGTGCCAGCAGCTTATATAGCAATCAGCCCCAGCATTTT	CASSLYSNQPQHF
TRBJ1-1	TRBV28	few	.	TGTGCCAGCCGGAGGGGCCAGGGAGCCTTGAACACTGAAGCTTTCTTT	CASRRGQGALNTEAFF
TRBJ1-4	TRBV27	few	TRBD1	TGTGCCAGCAGCCCCGGGACAGGGTTTGCAGAACTGTTTTTT	CASSPGTGFAELFF